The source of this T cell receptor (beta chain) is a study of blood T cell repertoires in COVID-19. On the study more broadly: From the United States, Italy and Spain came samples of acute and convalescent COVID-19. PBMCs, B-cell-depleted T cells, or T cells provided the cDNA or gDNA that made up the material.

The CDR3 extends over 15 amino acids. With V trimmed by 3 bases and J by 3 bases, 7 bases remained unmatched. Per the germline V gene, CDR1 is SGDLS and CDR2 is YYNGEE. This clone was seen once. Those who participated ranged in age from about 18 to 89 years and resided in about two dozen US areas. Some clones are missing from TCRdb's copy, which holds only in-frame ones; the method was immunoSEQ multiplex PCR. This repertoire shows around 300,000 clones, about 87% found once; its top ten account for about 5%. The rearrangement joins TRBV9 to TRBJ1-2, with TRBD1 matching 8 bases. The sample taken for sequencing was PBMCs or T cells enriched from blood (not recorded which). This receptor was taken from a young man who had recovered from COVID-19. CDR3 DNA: TGTGCCAGCAGCGAGGGACAGGCGCCCTACTATGGCTACACCTTC. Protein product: CASSEGQAPYYGYTF.